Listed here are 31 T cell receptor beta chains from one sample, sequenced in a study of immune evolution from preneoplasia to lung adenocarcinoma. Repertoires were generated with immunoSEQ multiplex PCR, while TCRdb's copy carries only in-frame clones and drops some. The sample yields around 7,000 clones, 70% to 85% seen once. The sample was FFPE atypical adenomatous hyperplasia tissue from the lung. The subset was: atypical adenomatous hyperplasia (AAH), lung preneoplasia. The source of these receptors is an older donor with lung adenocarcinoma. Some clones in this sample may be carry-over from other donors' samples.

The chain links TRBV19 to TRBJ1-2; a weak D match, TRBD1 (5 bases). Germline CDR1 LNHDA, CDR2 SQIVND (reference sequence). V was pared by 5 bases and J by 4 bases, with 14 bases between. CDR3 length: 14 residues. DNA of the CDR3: TGTGCCAGTAGTCCTCGGGACGGAATCTATGGCTACACCTTC. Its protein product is CASSPRDGIYGYTF.

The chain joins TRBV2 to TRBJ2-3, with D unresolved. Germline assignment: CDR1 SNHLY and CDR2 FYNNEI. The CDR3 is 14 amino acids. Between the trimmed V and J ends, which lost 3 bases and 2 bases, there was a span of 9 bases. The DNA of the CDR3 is TGTGCCAGCAGTGACTGGCGGTCCACAGATACGCAGTATTTT. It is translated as CASSDWRSTDTQYF.

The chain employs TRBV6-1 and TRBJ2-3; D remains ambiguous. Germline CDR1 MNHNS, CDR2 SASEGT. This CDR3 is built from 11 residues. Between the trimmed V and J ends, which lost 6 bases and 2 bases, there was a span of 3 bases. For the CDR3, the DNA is TGTGCCAGCAGGTCCACAGATACGCAGTATTTT. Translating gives CASRSTDTQYF.

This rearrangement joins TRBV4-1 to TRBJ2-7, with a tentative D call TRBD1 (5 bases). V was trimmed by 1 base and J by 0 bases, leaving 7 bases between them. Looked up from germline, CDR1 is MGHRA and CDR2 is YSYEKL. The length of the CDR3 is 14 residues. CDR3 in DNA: TGCGCCAGCAGCCAAGCGGACACCTCCTACGAGCAGTACTTC. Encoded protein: CASSQADTSYEQYF.

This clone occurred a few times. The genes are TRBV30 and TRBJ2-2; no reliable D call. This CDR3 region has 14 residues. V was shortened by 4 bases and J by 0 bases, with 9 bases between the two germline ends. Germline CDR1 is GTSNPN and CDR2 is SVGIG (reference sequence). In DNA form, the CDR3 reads TGTGCCTGGACCGGACCTACGAACACCGGGGAGCTGTTTTTT. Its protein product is CAWTGPTNTGELFF.

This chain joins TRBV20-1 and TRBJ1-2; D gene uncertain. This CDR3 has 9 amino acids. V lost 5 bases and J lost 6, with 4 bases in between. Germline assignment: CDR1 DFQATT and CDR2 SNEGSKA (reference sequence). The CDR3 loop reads CSAVNGYTF. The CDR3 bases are TGCAGTGCTGTGAATGGCTACACCTTC.

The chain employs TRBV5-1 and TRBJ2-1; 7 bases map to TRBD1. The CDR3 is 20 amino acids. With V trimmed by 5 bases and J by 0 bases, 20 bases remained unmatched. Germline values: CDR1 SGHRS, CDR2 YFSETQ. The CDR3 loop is CASRRTPGTDYLPSYNEQFF. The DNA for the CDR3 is TGCGCCAGCAGGCGCACCCCCGGGACAGATTACCTCCCCTCCTACAATGAGCAGTTCTTC.

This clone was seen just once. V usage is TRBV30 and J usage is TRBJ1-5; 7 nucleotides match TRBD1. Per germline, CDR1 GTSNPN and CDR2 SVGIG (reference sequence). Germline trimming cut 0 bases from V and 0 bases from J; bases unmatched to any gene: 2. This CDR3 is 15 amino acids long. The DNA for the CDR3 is TGTGCCTGGAGTGTACGGGACAGTAGCAATCAGCCCCAGCATTTT. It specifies CAWSVRDSSNQPQHF.

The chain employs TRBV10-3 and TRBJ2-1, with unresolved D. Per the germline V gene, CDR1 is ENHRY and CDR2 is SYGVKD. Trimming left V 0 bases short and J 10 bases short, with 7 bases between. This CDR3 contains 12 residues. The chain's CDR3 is CAISESEREQFF. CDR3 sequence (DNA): TGTGCCATCAGTGAGTCGGAAAGAGAGCAGTTCTTC.

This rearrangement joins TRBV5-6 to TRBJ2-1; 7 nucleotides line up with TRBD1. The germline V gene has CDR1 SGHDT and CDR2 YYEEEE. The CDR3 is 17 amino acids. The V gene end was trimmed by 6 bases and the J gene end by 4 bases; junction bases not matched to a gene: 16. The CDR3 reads CASTSWASGTDYNEQFF. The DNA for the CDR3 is TGTGCCAGCACCTCCTGGGCCTCCGGGACAGATTACAATGAGCAGTTCTTC.

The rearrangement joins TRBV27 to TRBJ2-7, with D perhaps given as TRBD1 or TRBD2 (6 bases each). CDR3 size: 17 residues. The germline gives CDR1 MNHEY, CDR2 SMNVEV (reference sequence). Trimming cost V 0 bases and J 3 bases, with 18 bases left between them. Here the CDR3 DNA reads TGTGCCAGCAGTTTATCGATAGGGGGGTGGCAGAACTACGAGCAGTACTTC. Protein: CASSLSIGGWQNYEQYF.

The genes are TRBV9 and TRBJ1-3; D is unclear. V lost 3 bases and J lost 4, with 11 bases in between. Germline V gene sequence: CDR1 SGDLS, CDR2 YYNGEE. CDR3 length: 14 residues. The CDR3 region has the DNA TGTGCCAGCAGCGCTCAGGACCTCGGAAACACCATATATTTT. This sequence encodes CASSAQDLGNTIYF.

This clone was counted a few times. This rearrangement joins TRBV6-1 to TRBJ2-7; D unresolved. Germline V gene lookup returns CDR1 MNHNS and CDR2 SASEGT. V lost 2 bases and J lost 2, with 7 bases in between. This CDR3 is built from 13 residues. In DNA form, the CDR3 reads TGTGCCAGCAGTGAACTGGGGACCTACGAGCAGTACTTC. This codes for CASSELGTYEQYF.

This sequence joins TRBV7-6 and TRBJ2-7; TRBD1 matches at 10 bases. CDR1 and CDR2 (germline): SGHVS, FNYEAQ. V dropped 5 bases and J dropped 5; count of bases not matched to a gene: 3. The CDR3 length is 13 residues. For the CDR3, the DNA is TGTGCCAGCAGCAGACAGGGGGCAGACGAGCAGTACTTC. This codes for CASSRQGADEQYF.

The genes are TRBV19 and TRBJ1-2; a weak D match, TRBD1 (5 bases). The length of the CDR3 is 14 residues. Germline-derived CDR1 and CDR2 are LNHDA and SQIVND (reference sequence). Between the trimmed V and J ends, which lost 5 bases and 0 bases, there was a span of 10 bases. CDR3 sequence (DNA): TGTGCCAGTAGTGGGGGACTTTCTAACTATGGCTACACCTTC. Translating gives CASSGGLSNYGYTF.

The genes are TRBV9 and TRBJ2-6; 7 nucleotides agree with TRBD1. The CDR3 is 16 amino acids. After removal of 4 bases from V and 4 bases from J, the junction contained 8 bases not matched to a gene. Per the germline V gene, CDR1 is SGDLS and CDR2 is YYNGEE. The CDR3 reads CASSPRQGSGANVLTF. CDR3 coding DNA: TGTGCCAGCAGCCCCAGACAGGGATCAGGGGCCAACGTCCTGACTTTC.

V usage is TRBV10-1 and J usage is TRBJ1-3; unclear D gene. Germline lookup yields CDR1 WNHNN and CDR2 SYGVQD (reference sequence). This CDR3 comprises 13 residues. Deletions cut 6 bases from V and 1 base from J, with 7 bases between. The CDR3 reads CASRRESGNTIYF. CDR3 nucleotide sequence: TGCGCCAGCAGGAGGGAATCTGGAAACACCATATATTTT.

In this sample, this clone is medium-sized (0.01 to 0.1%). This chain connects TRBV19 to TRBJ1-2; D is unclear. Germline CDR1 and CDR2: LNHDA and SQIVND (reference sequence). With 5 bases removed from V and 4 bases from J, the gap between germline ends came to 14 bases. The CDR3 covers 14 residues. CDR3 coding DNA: TGTGCCAGTAGTTTTCAGGAGACTTTCTATGGCTACACCTTC. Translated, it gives CASSFQETFYGYTF.

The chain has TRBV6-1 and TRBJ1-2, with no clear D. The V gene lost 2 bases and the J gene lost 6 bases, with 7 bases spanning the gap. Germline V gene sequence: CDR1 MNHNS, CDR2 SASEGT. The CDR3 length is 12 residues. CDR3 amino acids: CASSEYGDGYTF. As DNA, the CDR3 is TGTGCCAGCAGTGAATACGGGGATGGCTACACCTTC.

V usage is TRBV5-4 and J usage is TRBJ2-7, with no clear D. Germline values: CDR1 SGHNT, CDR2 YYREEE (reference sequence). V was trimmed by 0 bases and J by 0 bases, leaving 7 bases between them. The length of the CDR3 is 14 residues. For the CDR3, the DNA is TGTGCCAGCAGCTTGGGTCCGAGCTCCTACGAGCAGTACTTC. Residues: CASSLGPSSYEQYF.

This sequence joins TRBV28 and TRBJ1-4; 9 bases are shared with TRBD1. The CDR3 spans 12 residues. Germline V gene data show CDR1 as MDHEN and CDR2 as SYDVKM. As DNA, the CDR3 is TGTGCAACAGGGGGCAGAAATGAAAAACTGTTTTTT. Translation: CATGGRNEKLFF.

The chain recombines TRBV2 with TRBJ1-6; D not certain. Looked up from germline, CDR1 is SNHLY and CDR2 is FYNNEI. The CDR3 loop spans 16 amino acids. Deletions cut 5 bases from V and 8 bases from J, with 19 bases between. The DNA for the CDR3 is TGTGCCAGCAGTCTCCCCTGGGCCCCTGGCGATTCACCCCTCCACTTT. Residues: CASSLPWAPGDSPLHF.

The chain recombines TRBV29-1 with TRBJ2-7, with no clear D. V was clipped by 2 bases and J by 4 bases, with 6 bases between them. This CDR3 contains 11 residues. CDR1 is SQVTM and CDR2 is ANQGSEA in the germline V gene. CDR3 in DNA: TGCAGCGTTGAAACAGCTTACGAGCAGTACTTC. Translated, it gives CSVETAYEQYF.

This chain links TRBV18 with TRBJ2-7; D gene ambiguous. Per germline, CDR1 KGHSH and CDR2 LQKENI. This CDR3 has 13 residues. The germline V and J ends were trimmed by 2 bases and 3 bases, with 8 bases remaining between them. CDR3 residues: CASSPAADYEQYF. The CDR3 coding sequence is TGTGCCAGCTCACCAGCGGCGGACTACGAGCAGTACTTC.

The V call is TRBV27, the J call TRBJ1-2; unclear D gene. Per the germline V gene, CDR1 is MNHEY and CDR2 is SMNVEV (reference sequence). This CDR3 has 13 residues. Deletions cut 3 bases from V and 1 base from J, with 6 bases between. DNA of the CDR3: TGTGCCAGCAGTTTCAGCATTAACTATGGCTACACCTTC. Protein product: CASSFSINYGYTF.

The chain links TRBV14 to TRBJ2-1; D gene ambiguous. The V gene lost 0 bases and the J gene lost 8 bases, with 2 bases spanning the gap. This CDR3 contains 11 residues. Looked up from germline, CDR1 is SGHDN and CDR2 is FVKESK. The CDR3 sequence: CASSQDYEQFF. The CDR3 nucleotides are TGTGCCAGCAGCCAAGACTATGAGCAGTTCTTC.

The CDR3 is CASGQGMYTEAFF. CDR3 bases: TGTGCCAGCGGACAGGGGATGTACACTGAAGCTTTCTTT. V is TRBV6-5 and J is TRBJ1-1, with 9 bases identical to TRBD1. Trimming at V came to 8 bases and at J to 3 bases, leaving 4 bases not matched to a gene. This CDR3 contains 13 residues. Germline V gene sequence: CDR1 MNHEY, CDR2 SVGAGI.

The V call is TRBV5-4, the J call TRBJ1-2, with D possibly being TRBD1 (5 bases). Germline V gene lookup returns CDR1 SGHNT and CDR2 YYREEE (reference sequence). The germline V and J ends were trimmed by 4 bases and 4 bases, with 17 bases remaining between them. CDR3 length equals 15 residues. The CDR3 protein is CASSAALAGGYGYTF. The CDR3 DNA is TGTGCCAGCAGCGCAGCCCTTGCGGGGGGCTATGGCTACACCTTC.

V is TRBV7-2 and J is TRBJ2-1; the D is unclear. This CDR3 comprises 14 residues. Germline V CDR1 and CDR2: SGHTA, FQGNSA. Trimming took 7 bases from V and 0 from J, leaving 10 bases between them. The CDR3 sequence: CASKPGSSYNEQFF. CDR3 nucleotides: TGTGCCAGCAAGCCCGGTAGCTCCTACAATGAGCAGTTCTTC.

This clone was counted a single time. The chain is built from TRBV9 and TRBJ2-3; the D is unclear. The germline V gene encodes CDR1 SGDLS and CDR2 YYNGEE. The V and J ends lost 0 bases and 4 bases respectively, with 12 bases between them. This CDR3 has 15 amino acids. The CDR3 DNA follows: TGTGCCAGCAGCGTAGAGGACCATGAAGCAGATACGCAGTATTTT. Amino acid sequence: CASSVEDHEADTQYF.

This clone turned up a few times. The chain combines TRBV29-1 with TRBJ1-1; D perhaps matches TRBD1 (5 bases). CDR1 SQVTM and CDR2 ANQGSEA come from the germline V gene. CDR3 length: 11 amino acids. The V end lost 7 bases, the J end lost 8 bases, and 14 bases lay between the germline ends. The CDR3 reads CSGDVGTEAFF. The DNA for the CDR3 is TGCAGCGGCGACGTGGGGACGGAAGCTTTCTTT.